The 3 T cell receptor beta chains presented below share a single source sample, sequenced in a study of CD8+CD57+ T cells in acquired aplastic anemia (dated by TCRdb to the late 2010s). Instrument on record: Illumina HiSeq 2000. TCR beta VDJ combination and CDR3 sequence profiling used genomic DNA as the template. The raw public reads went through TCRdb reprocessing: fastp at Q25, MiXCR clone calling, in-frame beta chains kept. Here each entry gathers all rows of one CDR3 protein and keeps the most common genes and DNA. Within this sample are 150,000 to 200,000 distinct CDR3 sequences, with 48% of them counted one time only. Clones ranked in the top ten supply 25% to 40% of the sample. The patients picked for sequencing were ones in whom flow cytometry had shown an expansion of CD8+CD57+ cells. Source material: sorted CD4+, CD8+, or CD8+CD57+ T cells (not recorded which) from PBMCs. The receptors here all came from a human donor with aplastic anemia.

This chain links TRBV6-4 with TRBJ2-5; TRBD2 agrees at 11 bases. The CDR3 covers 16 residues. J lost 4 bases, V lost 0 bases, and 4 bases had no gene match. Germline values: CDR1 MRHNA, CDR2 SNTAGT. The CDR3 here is CASSDSGSGGAETQYF. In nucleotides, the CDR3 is TGTGCCAGCAGTGACTCGGGTAGCGGGGGGGCAGAGACCCAGTACTTC.

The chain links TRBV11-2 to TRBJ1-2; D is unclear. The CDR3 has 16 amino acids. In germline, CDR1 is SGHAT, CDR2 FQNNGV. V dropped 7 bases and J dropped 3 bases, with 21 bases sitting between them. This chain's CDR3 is CASIRTQGSGDYGYTF. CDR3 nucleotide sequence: TGTGCCAGCATTCGAACGCAAGGGAGCGGGGACTATGGCTACACCTTC.

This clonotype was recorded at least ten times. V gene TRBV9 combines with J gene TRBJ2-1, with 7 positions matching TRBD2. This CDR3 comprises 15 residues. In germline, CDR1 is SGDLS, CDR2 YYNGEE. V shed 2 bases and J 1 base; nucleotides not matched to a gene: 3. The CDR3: CASSVGGRSYNEQFF. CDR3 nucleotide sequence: TGTGCCAGCAGCGTCGGGGGGAGGTCCTACAATGAGCAGTTCTTC.